These 9 T cell receptor beta chains originate from one sample sequenced in a study of read filtering for tumor transcriptome and immune sequencing (dated by TCRdb to between 2020 and 2021). TCRdb names Illumina HiSeq 4000 as the instrument used. Starting from about 400 ng RNA, TCR libraries were constructed with the Immunoverse kit using molecular barcoded adaptors that cover the alpha/delta and beta/gamma chains. Clones were called with MiXCR by TCRdb after fastp trimmed the public reads at Q25, and only in-frame beta chains were retained. Entries that share a CDR3 protein sequence are merged under the most common genes and DNA. For this sample there are approximately 50,000 distinct CDR3 sequences; 20% to 25% appear just once. Approximately 18% of the sample lies in the top ten. Source material: a population of CD138-negative cells sorted from bone marrow. In light of the paper, this sample's cell subset or site label describes: bone marrow mononuclear cells depleted of CD138+ plasma/myeloma cells by negative magnetic selection. The receptors shown here come from a donor at least 40 years old with multiple myeloma.

The chain carries TRBV20-1 and TRBJ1-1; D not certain. Per germline, CDR1 DFQATT and CDR2 SNEGSKA (reference sequence). The CDR3 runs to 14 residues. Between the trimmed V and J ends, which lost 0 bases and 0 bases, there was a span of 8 bases. The CDR3 region is CSAREIQMNTEAFF. CDR3 DNA sequence: TGCAGTGCTAGAGAGATCCAAATGAACACTGAAGCTTTCTTT.

The gene calls are TRBV11-2 and TRBJ2-3; D unclear. Germline V gene data show CDR1 as SGHAT and CDR2 as FQNNGV. The CDR3 has 14 amino acids. V lost 5 bases and J lost 6, with 15 bases in between. The CDR3 spells CASSRNRGDDTQYF. In DNA form, the CDR3 reads TGTGCCAGCAGCCGAAATCGAGGCGATGATACGCAGTATTTT.

This clonotype was recorded many times. The chain joins TRBV20-1 to TRBJ2-5, with D possibly TRBD1 on 5 matching bases. V was cut by 5 bases and J by 5 bases, with 12 bases left in between. This CDR3 has 12 residues. Germline values: CDR1 DFQATT, CDR2 SNEGSKA (reference sequence). The CDR3 is CSAALTDETQYF. The CDR3 DNA sequence: TGCAGTGCTGCCTTGACAGACGAGACCCAGTACTTC.

This clonotype occurred once. The V gene is TRBV2, the J gene TRBJ2-7; D might be TRBD1 (5 bases). The CDR3 length is 15 residues. Per germline, CDR1 SNHLY and CDR2 FYNNEI. The V end lost 6 bases, the J end lost 3 bases, and 18 bases lay between the germline ends. The CDR3 sequence: CASREQVSTLYEQYF. The CDR3 DNA follows: TGTGCCAGCAGGGAACAGGTATCAACCCTCTACGAGCAGTACTTC.

The V gene is TRBV29-1, the J gene TRBJ1-3; D ambiguous. CDR3 length equals 12 residues. Looked up from germline, CDR1 is SQVTM and CDR2 is ANQGSEA. The V end was cut by 4 bases, the J end by 2 bases, with 6 bases between. The CDR3 nucleotides are TGCAGCGTTGCTGGGGCTGGAAACACCATATATTTT. Protein sequence: CSVAGAGNTIYF. Together with reference TRBV29-1 and TRBJ1-3, the CDR3 gives the full variable domain: SAVISQKPSRDICQRGTSLTIQCQVDSQVTMMFWYRQQPGQSLTLIATANQGSEATYESGFVIDKFPISRPNLTFSTLTVSNMSPEDSSIYLCSVAGAGNTIYFGEGSWLTVV.

At least ten counts were recorded for this clonotype. The chain links TRBV19 to TRBJ2-7, with D maybe TRBD1 (6 bases). This CDR3 spans 12 amino acids. Trimming removed 4 bases from V and 5 bases from J, with 9 bases in between. CDR1 is LNHDA and CDR2 is SQIVND in the germline V gene (reference sequence). The CDR3 nucleotides are TGTGCCAGTAGTAACAGGGTGGACGAGCAGTACTTC. Protein sequence: CASSNRVDEQYF.

This clonotype was counted many times. V gene TRBV10-3 combines with J gene TRBJ1-1, with a weak D call TRBD1 (5 bases). Trimming took 6 bases from V and 3 from J, leaving 8 bases between them. CDR1 is ENHRY, CDR2 SYGVKD, per germline. The CDR3 is 12 residues long. Here the CDR3 DNA reads TGTGCCATCAGCCCGGGGGACACTGAAGCTTTCTTT. It yields the protein CAISPGDTEAFF.

Comment on this clonotype: This sequence may be a read error, since a much larger clone differs from it by one base. The rearrangement uses TRBV21-1 and TRBJ1-1; no DNA check was done on the table's D call, TRBD1. TRBV21-1 is noted as a pseudogene. The CDR3 sequence is 15 residues long. Here the CDR3 reads CASSKGTGVVTGAFF. The CDR3 bases are TGTGCCAGCAGCAAAGGGACAGGGGTAGTCACTGGAGCTTTCTTT.

Notes on this clonotype: This may arise from a read error, as a much more abundant clone is one base away. The rearrangement joins TRBV20-1 to TRBJ1-1, with D uncertain. Germline assignment: CDR1 DFQATT and CDR2 SNEGSKA (reference sequence). The CDR3 extends over 12 amino acids. In nucleotides, the CDR3 is TGCAGTGACTCGACGGCGAACACTGAAGCTTCCTTT. Translating it yields CSDSTANTEASF.